Below, 27 T cell receptor beta chains from the same sample are listed, as sequenced in a study of regulatory T cells in long-lasting Graves disease. Researchers made TCR beta libraries by using iRepertoire HTBI primers and running Arm-PCR on CDR3 regions. Via MiXCR, TCRdb re-called the multiplex PCR reads, giving one row per CDR3 protein. The repertoire holds fewer than 550,000 distinct CDR3 sequences, with roughly 15% as singletons. The time point denotes: newly diagnosed GD, antithyroid drugs for less than 3 months. The authors made the TCR library using RNA they extracted from PBMCs. These data also featured in a second study, about T cells in Graves' hyperthyroidism and ophthalmopathy.

The sequences come from peripheral blood mononuclear cells (PBMCs), collected at new diagnosis, from a patient treated with antithyroid drugs. Receptors originate from a woman aged 35-60 years with Graves disease.

This clonotype was recorded only once. A single base is all that separates this from a far larger clone, so a read error is likely. The rearrangement uses TRBV2 and TRBJ2-7, with TRBD2 matching 7 bases. Per germline, CDR1 SNHLY and CDR2 FYNNEI. This CDR3 is built from 13 residues. V was clipped by 4 bases and J by 7 bases; unmatched bases: 7. The chain's CDR3 is CASSGGTNNEQYF. CDR3 DNA sequence: TGTGCCAGCAGTGGCGGGACTAACAATGAGCAGTACTTC.

This clonotype has ten or more counts. The chain couples TRBV28 to TRBJ2-1; 9 bases match TRBD1. The V gene's germline CDR1 is MDHEN and CDR2 SYDVKM. The CDR3 is 12 residues long. V trimming: 10 bases; J trimming: 9 bases; junction bases outside the gene matches: 7. The CDR3 loop is CANRDRAGEQFF. The CDR3 nucleotides are TGTGCCAACCGGGACAGGGCCGGTGAGCAGTTCTTC.

This clonotype has just a few counts. CDR3 loop: CASSYRQEGYGYTF. Here the CDR3 DNA reads TGTGCCAGCAGTTACAGGCAGGAGGGCTATGGCTACACCTTC. The genes are TRBV6-5 and TRBJ1-2; D is undetermined. The germline CDR1 and CDR2 sequences are MNHEY and SVGAGI. V dropped 2 bases and J dropped 4 bases, with 11 bases sitting between them. The CDR3 runs 14 residues.

The chain is built from TRBV12-5 and TRBJ1-2; D is ambiguous. The germline V and J ends were trimmed by 7 bases and 8 bases, with 11 bases remaining between them. The germline gives CDR1 LGHNT, CDR2 FRNRAP. The CDR3 spans 11 residues. This CDR3 reads CASAMSGGYTF. CDR3 coding DNA: TGTGCTAGTGCAATGTCGGGGGGCTACACCTTC.

The sample holds a few counts of this clonotype. J is TRBJ1-1 and V is TRBV6-1; D is unclear. The V and J ends lost 6 bases and 1 base respectively, with 24 bases between them. Germline V CDR1 and CDR2: MNHNS, SASEGT. CDR3 length equals 18 residues. CDR3: CASSKTPAEWVENTEAFF. The CDR3, as DNA: TGTGCCAGCAGCAAAACGCCCGCAGAGTGGGTAGAGAACACTGAAGCTTTCTTT.

To note about this clonotype: One junction end does not reproduce the germline sequence, and a read error may be involved. The CDR3 protein is CASSLSSYVVGEKLLF. The CDR3 DNA reads TGTGCCAGCAGTTTATCTTCCTACGTGGTGGGTGAAAAACTGCTTTTT. The genes are TRBV12-3 or TRBV12-4 and TRBJ1-4; D ambiguous. This CDR3 comprises 16 residues.

This clonotype was recorded at least ten times. The chain carries TRBV29-1 and TRBJ2-5; the D call may be TRBD1 or TRBD2 (6 bases each). Germline V gene sequence: CDR1 SQVTM, CDR2 ANQGSEA. This CDR3 is 14 amino acids long. Between the trimmed V and J ends, which lost 3 bases and 7 bases, there was a span of 18 bases. The CDR3 loop is CSVDGTGAEGTQYF. CDR3 sequence (DNA): TGCAGCGTTGATGGTACGGGGGCAGAGGGGACCCAGTACTTC.

The genes are TRBV7-8 and TRBJ1-4; 9 bases match TRBD1. The CDR3 spans 15 residues. V lost 3 bases, J lost 3 bases, and 2 bases stayed unmatched. The germline CDR1 and CDR2 sequences are SGHVS and FQNEAQ. The chain's CDR3 is CASSFRDRANEKLFF. The CDR3 DNA follows: TGTGCCAGCAGCTTCAGGGACAGGGCTAATGAAAAACTGTTTTTT.

This clonotype occurred many times. This chain uses TRBV7-9 with TRBJ2-1; 9 nucleotides match TRBD1. Germline CDR1 is SEHNR and CDR2 is FQNEAQ (reference sequence). The CDR3 loop spans 15 amino acids. J was trimmed by 4 bases and V by 4 bases; bases with no gene match: 5. The CDR3, as DNA: TGTGCCAGCAGCTCCCTGGGACAGGGTTACAATGAGCAGTTCTTC. It is translated as CASSSLGQGYNEQFF.

The CDR3: CATNGGGYTF. For the CDR3, the DNA is TGTGCCACCAACGGCGGGGGCTACACCTTC. This chain joins TRBV2 and TRBJ1-2, with unresolved D. V lost 10 bases, J lost 8 bases, and 11 bases lay in between. The CDR3 sequence is 10 residues long. Per germline, CDR1 SNHLY and CDR2 FYNNEI.

The table lists this clonotype with many counts. The V gene is TRBV6-2 or TRBV6-3, the J gene TRBJ2-3; TRBD2 matches 9 bases. CDR1 MNHEY and CDR2 SVGEGT come from the germline V gene. V was pared by 2 bases and J by 8 bases, with 11 bases of the junction left unmatched. CDR3 size: 16 residues. The CDR3 DNA sequence: TGTGCCAGCAGTTACCCGGGACTAGCTGGGGCGGGTACGCAGTATTTT. It codes for CASSYPGLAGAGTQYF.

V and J are TRBV24-1 and TRBJ2-3; 9 nucleotides agree with TRBD2. V shed 3 bases and J 6 bases; nucleotides not matched to a gene: 9. The CDR3 contains 16 residues. The V gene's germline CDR1 is KGHDR and CDR2 SFDVKD. The DNA of the CDR3 is TGTGCCACCAGTGATGCGCGGGGGGGAGCTTGGGATACGCAGTATTTT. It yields the protein CATSDARGGAWDTQYF.

With regard to this clonotype: This may arise from a read error, as a much more abundant clone is one base away. The gene calls are TRBV5-1 and TRBJ2-3, with D perhaps TRBD2 (6 bases). The CDR3 has 17 amino acids. V dropped 4 bases and J dropped 6 bases, with 24 bases sitting between them. The V gene's germline CDR1 is SGHRS and CDR2 YFSETQ. The CDR3 nucleotides are TGCGCCAGCAGCCCCTGCCGAGGGTCAGGTCGGGAGGATACGCAGTATTTT. This translates into CASSPCRGSGREDTQYF.

J is TRBJ2-3 and V is TRBV12-3 or TRBV12-4, with 11 bases aligning to TRBD1. Trimming cost V 5 bases and J 5 bases; bases outside gene matches: 15. The CDR3 length is 18 residues. CDR3 coding DNA: TGTGCCAGCAGTCATCCTTGGACAGGGGGCAGGAGAATAGATACGCAGTATTTT. Its translation is CASSHPWTGGRRIDTQYF.

This clonotype was seen at least ten times. This chain links TRBV11-3 with TRBJ2-5, with TRBD1 identical over 8 bases. Germline V gene lookup returns CDR1 SGHNT and CDR2 YENEEA. V lost 5 bases, J lost 5 bases, and 10 bases stayed unmatched. The CDR3 contains 15 residues. CDR3 protein: CASSHSNRDRETQYF. Written as DNA, the CDR3 is TGTGCCAGCAGCCATTCCAACCGGGACAGGGAGACCCAGTACTTC. The variable domain in full, with the rest retrieved from reference TRBV11-3 and TRBJ2-5, is EAGVVQSPRYKIIEKKQPVAFWCNPISGHNTLYWYLQNLGQGPELLIRYENEEAVDDSQLPKDRFSAERLKGVDSTLKIQPAELGDSAVYLCASSHSNRDRETQYFGPGTRLLVL.

A word on this clonotype: With a much larger clone just one base away, this may be a read error. V usage is TRBV19 and J usage is TRBJ2-1, with 12 positions matching TRBD2. CDR3 size: 14 residues. Losses at the gene ends were 5 bases for V and 10 bases for J; bases not matched to a gene: 6. CDR1 is LNHDA and CDR2 is SQIVND in the germline V gene (reference sequence). The DNA for the CDR3 is TGTGCCAGTAGTCGGACTAGCGGGGTCTACGAGCAGTTCTTC. Translation: CASSRTSGVYEQFF.

The gene calls are TRBV5-8 and TRBJ1-1; D is perhaps TRBD1 (6 bases). CDR3 length equals 16 residues. Trimming pared 4 bases from V and 5 bases from J, leaving 21 bases between. The V gene's germline CDR1 is SGHTS and CDR2 YDEGEE. DNA of the CDR3: TGTGCCAGCAGCCTGGATGGGGGCGCCAGGTTGACTGAAGCTTTCTTT. It is translated as CASSLDGGARLTEAFF.

In this sample, this clonotype turned up a few times. This chain links TRBV6-1 with TRBJ1-2; D is uncertain. The V end was cut by 5 bases, the J end by 7 bases, with 11 bases between. The CDR3 is 12 amino acids. Germline loops: CDR1 MNHNS, CDR2 SASEGT. The chain's CDR3 is CASSPEVGGYTF. CDR3 coding DNA: TGTGCCAGCAGTCCCGAAGTTGGTGGCTACACCTTC.

This clonotype showed up many times. The V call is TRBV28, the J call TRBJ1-2; D is perhaps TRBD1 (6 bases). CDR1 and CDR2 (germline): MDHEN, SYDVKM. V lost 6 bases and J lost 8, with 22 bases in between. The CDR3 sequence is 15 residues long. CDR3 residues: CASRPQPGGAKGYTF. The CDR3 DNA sequence: TGTGCCAGCAGGCCCCAACCTGGGGGGGCGAAAGGCTACACCTTC.

In this sample, this clonotype turned up many times. This sequence joins TRBV18 and TRBJ2-3; no reliable D call. Germline V lookup: CDR1 KGHSH, CDR2 LQKENI. V lost 2 bases to trimming and J lost 4 bases, with 7 bases between them. This CDR3 region has 13 residues. The CDR3 coding sequence is TGTGCCAGCTCACCAACGGGCGCAGATACGCAGTATTTT. Translated: CASSPTGADTQYF.

The chain carries TRBV5-4 and TRBJ2-2; 8 bases are shared with TRBD1. This CDR3 is built from 16 residues. CDR1 and CDR2 (germline): SGHNT, YYREEE (reference sequence). The V segment lost 0 bases and the J segment 4 bases; nucleotides outside the gene matches: 5. The CDR3 DNA is TGTGCCAGCAGCTTGGCCGGAGACAGGGGCACCGGGGAGCTGTTTTTT. This gives the protein CASSLAGDRGTGELFF.

This clonotype occurred many times. The chain couples TRBV12-3 or TRBV12-4 to TRBJ1-4; a weak D match, TRBD1 (5 bases). The CDR3 covers 14 residues. V lost 6 bases and J lost 8, with 16 bases in between. For the CDR3, the DNA is TGTGCCAGCAGACGGGGAGAGGGGCGAGAAAAACTGTTTTTT. This gives the protein CASRRGEGREKLFF.

The V call is TRBV2, the J call TRBJ1-1; D gene uncertain. Trimming stripped 11 bases from V and 1 base from J, with 14 bases between. This CDR3 is 13 amino acids long. CDR1 SNHLY and CDR2 FYNNEI come from the germline V gene. The CDR3 DNA is TGTGCCGCCCCCGGAGGGCCGAACACTGAAGCTTTCTTT. This translates into CAAPGGPNTEAFF. Using reference TRBV2 and TRBJ1-1 for the parts outside the CDR3, the full variable domain is EPEVTQTPSHQVTQMGQEVILRCVPISNHLYFYWYRQILGQKVEFLVSFYNNEISEKSEIFDDQFSVERPDGSNFTLKIRSTKLEDSAMYFCAAPGGPNTEAFFGQGTRLTVV.

This clonotype was seen repeatedly, ten times or more. This rearrangement joins TRBV20-1 to TRBJ2-1, with 11 bases that match TRBD2. The length of the CDR3 is 14 residues. The V gene's germline CDR1 is DFQATT and CDR2 SNEGSKA (reference sequence). Trimming took 5 bases from V and 4 from J; bases not matched to a gene: 4. The CDR3 is CSAAGTSGYNEQFF. The CDR3, as DNA: TGCAGTGCTGCTGGGACTAGCGGTTACAATGAGCAGTTCTTC.

This clonotype was recorded at least ten times. The chain couples TRBV6-2 or TRBV6-3 to TRBJ1-4; D is unclear. This CDR3 has 15 residues. With 8 bases removed from V and 0 bases from J, the gap between germline ends came to 13 bases. Germline CDR1 and CDR2: MNHEY and SVGEGT. CDR3 nucleotides: TGTGCCAGCTATATCGGAAGTGCAACTAATGAAAAACTGTTTTTT. Translation: CASYIGSATNEKLFF.

This clonotype was counted at least ten times. The rearrangement uses TRBV11-2 and TRBJ2-7, with TRBD1 matching over 7 bases. This CDR3 comprises 15 residues. Looked up from germline, CDR1 is SGHAT and CDR2 is FQNNGV. V lost 1 base, J lost 3 bases, and 6 bases stayed unmatched. For the CDR3, the DNA is TGTGCCAGCAGCTTAGTGTGGACAGGAGACTACGAGCAGTACTTC. The encoded protein is CASSLVWTGDYEQYF.

This clonotype was counted many times. The DNA for the CDR3 is TGTGCCAGCAGCTCAACGACAGGGGAGAATCAGCCCCAGCATTTT. Encoded protein: CASSSTTGENQPQHF. V usage is TRBV7-9 and J usage is TRBJ1-5, with 8 positions matching TRBD1. Trimming at V came to 4 bases and at J to 4 bases, leaving 6 bases not matched to a gene. Germline-derived CDR1 and CDR2 are SEHNR and FQNEAQ (reference sequence). The CDR3 is 15 residues long. Full variable domain (outside the CDR3, taken from reference TRBV7-9 and TRBJ1-5): DTGVSQNPRHKITKRGQNVTFRCDPISEHNRLYWYRQTLGQGPEFLTYFQNEAQLEKSRLLSDRFSAERPKGSFSTLEIQRTEQGDSAMYLCASSSTTGENQPQHFGDGTRLSIL.